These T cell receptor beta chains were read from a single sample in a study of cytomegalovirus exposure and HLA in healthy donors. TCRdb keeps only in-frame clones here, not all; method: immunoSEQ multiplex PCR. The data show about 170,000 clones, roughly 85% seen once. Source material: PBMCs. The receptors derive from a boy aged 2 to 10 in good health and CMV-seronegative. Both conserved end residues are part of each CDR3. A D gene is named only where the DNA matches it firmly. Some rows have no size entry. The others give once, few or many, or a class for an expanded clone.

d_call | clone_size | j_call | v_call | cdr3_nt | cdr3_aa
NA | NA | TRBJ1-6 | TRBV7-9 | TGTGCCAGCAGCTTATGGCGGTACAATTCACCCCTCCACTTT | CASSLWRYNSPLHF
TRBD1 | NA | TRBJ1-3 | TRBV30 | TGTGCCTGGGGTCCTCAGGGGGTCTCTGGAAACACCACATATTTT | CAWGPQGVSGNTTYF
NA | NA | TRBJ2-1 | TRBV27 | TGTGCCAGCAGGGGGTGGGACACCTACTACAATGAGCAGTTCTTC | CASRGWDTYYNEQFF
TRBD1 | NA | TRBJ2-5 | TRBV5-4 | TGTGCCAGCAGCCCGGGACGGGACAGGGGAGAAGAGACCCAGTACTTC | CASSPGRDRGEETQYF
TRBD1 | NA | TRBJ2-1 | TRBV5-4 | TGTGCCAGCAGCTACCTGGACAGGGGACATGAGCAGTTCTTC | CASSYLDRGHEQFF
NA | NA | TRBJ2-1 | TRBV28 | TGTGCCAGCAGTACTCGCTCCTTATACAATGAGCAGTTCTTC | CASSTRSLYNEQFF
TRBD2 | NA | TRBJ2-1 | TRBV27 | TGTGCCAGCAGTCCCCCCCGGGGGGGTTCCTACAATGAGCAGTTCTTC | CASSPPRGGSYNEQFF
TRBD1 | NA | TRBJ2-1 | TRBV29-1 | TGCAGCGTTGACTCGGACAGGGTCGGTGAGCAGTTCTTC | CSVDSDRVGEQFF
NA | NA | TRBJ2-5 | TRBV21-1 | TGTGCCAGCAGCAAATTGGACAGGGAGGAGACCCAGTACTTC | CASSKLDREETQYF
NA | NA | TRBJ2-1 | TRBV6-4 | TGTGCCAGCAGCCAGGGGAGTGAGCAGTTCTTC | CASSQGSEQFF
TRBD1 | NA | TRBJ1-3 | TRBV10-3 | TGTGCCATCGGAGCAGGGGGCGGAAACACCATATATTTT | CAIGAGGGNTIYF
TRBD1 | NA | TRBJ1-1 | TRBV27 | TGTGCCAGCAGTATCCAGGGGGCAGGCACTGAAGCTTTCTTT | CASSIQGAGTEAFF
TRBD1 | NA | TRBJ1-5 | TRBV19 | TGTGCCAGTATTCCGACAGGGGGAAGCAATCAGCCCCAGCATTTT | CASIPTGGSNQPQHF
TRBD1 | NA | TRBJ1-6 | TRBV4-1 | TGCGCCAGCAGCCGCGGGGGGGACAGGGGGTTCAATTCACCCCTCCACTTT | CASSRGGDRGFNSPLHF
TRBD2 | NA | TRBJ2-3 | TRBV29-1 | TGCAGCGTTGAGTTACGGGGGGGCCGCACAGATACGCAGTATTTT | CSVELRGGRTDTQYF
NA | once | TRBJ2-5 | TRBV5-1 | TGCGCCAGCAGCCAAGGTGGAGGAGTGCGCCAAGAGACCCAGTACTTC | CASSQGGGVRQETQYF
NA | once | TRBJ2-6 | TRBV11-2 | TGTGCCAGCAGCCTAAGTAGCTCTGGGGCCAACGTCCTGACTTTC | CASSLSSSGANVLTF
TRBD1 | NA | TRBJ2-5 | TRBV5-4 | TGTGCCAGCAGCTCGCCAGGGGGAGAGACCCAGTACTTC | CASSSPGGETQYF
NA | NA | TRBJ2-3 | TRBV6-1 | TGTGCCAGCAGTGGGGCCCGGGAGTTAGAAGATACGCAGTATTTT | CASSGARELEDTQYF
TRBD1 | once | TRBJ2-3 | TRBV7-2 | TGTGCCAGCAGCTCGAACCGACAGGGTAGCACAGATACGCAGTATTTT | CASSSNRQGSTDTQYF
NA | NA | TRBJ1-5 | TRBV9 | TGTGCCAGCAGCGTAGGTGACTCGAGCAATCAGCCCCAGCATTTT | CASSVGDSSNQPQHF
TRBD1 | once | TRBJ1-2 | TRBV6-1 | TGTGCCACCGAGACAGGGGGCGAAATCGGAGGCTACACCTTC | CATETGGEIGGYTF
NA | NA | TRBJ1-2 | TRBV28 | TGTGCCAGCAAGTTATCGAGCGGCGGCTACACCTTC | CASKLSSGGYTF
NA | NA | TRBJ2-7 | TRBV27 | TGTGCCAGCAGTTTAGAGGGCTCCTACGAGCAGTACTTC | CASSLEGSYEQYF
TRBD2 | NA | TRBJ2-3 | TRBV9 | TGTGCCAGCAGCGTATGGATTAGCGGGAGAGATACAGATACGCAGTATTTT | CASSVWISGRDTDTQYF
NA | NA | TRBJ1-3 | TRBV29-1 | TGCAGCGCTCTGACAGCTTACTCTGGAAACACCATATATTTT | CSALTAYSGNTIYF
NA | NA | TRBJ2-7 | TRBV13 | TGTGCCAGCAGCGCCCGGAACCGGGGAGGAGGGCAGTACTTC | CASSARNRGGGQYF
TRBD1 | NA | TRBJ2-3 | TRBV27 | TGTGCCAGCGTACCCCGGGACAGGGTCACAGATACGCAGTATTTT | CASVPRDRVTDTQYF